This passage covers 24 T cell receptor beta chains from one sample sequenced in a study of blood T cells in healthy people across ages. Then a second PCR, running about 6 to 12 cycles, was carried out with a sample-barcoded 5' primer and a J-beta primer mix. In TCRdb, the 5' RACE reads were re-called with MiXCR into one record per CDR3 protein. The sample holds hundreds of thousands of distinct CDR3 sequences; over 20% are singletons and the top ten take under 4%. Input material: blood. The receptors were gathered from a man aged 65 to 85 in good health.

This clonotype came up a few times. The chain has TRBV6-2 or TRBV6-3 and TRBJ2-7; D ambiguous. The CDR3 has 13 residues. CDR1 and CDR2 (germline): MNHEY, SVGEGT. Deletions cut 4 bases from V and 6 bases from J, with 13 bases between. The CDR3 coding sequence is TGTGCCAGCAGTTGGTGGGGATCTCTCGAGCAGTACTTC. Protein product: CASSWWGSLEQYF.

This clonotype was detected many times. A junction boundary mismatches the germline segment, possibly from a read error. This sequence joins TRBV10-3 and TRBJ2-2, with TRBD2 matching over 8 bases. CDR3 length: 16 amino acids. CDR1 and CDR2 from the germline V gene are ENHRY and SYGVKD. Written as DNA, the CDR3 is TGTGCTATCAGTGAGGGACTGGCGGGAGGTACCGGGGAGCTGTTTTTT. Residues: CAISEGLAGGTGELFF.

This rearrangement joins TRBV30 to TRBJ2-7, with D possibly matching TRBD2 (6 bases). This CDR3 is built from 14 residues. The V end lost 4 bases, the J end lost 0 bases, and 13 bases lay between the germline ends. Germline V gene sequence: CDR1 GTSNPN, CDR2 SVGIG (reference sequence). The CDR3 here is CAWTSGGTSYEQYF. CDR3 nucleotides: TGTGCCTGGACCAGCGGAGGGACCTCCTACGAGCAGTACTTC.

This clonotype was observed many times. This CDR3 is CASSTTGTSGNEQFF. The CDR3 DNA sequence: TGCGCCAGCAGCACAACCGGGACTAGCGGAAATGAGCAGTTCTTC. V usage is TRBV4-1 and J usage is TRBJ2-7; TRBD2 matches at 11 bases. The DNA matches TRBJ2-1 better at its end, which makes the J call doubtful. CDR3 length: 15 residues. Germline V gene data show CDR1 as MGHRA and CDR2 as YSYEKL.

The table lists this clonotype with a few counts. The chain couples TRBV27 to TRBJ1-2, with 8 positions matching TRBD1. This CDR3 has 16 amino acids. Losses at the gene ends were 5 bases for V and 3 bases for J; bases not matched to a gene: 11. CDR1 MNHEY and CDR2 SMNVEV come from the germline V gene (reference sequence). CDR3 sequence (DNA): TGTGCCAGCAGTCCCGGGACAGGCCAGGGTTACTATGGCTACACCTTC. It encodes CASSPGTGQGYYGYTF.

The gene calls are TRBV7-2 and TRBJ2-3; TRBD1 aligns across 9 bases. V trimming: 5 bases; J trimming: 0 bases; junction bases outside the gene matches: 3. Per germline, CDR1 SGHTA and CDR2 FQGNSA. The CDR3 extends over 15 amino acids. The CDR3 DNA is TGTGCCAGCAGCCAGGACAGGGGTAGCACAGATACGCAGTATTTT. The encoded protein is CASSQDRGSTDTQYF.

The chain joins TRBV10-3 to TRBJ1-5; tentative D call: TRBD1 (5 bases). V gave up 11 bases and J gave up 0 bases, with 8 bases separating them. The CDR3 runs to 12 residues. Germline V CDR1 and CDR2: ENHRY, SYGVKD. This CDR3 is CAVQDSNQPQHF. DNA of the CDR3: TGTGCCGTACAGGATAGCAATCAGCCCCAGCATTTT.

Written as DNA, the CDR3 is TGTGCCTGGAGTGTAGCGGGAGAAGAGACCCAGTACTTC. It translates to CAWSVAGEETQYF. The chain recombines TRBV30 with TRBJ2-5, with TRBD2 identical over 8 bases. The germline V gene encodes CDR1 GTSNPN and CDR2 SVGIG (reference sequence). The V segment lost 0 bases and the J segment 3 bases; nucleotides outside the gene matches: 0. This CDR3 spans 13 amino acids.

This clonotype was picked up a small number of times. The chain carries TRBV20-1 and TRBJ2-3; D is ambiguous. Trimming took off 6 bases at V and 1 base at J, with 14 bases between the two ends. The CDR3 is 14 amino acids. Germline V CDR1 and CDR2: DFQATT, SNEGSKA (reference sequence). The CDR3 reads CSADSAQRTDTQYF. The CDR3 DNA sequence: TGCAGTGCCGACTCGGCCCAACGCACAGATACGCAGTATTTT.

About this clonotype: Germline and junction disagree at one end, which may indicate a read error. The chain combines TRBV28 with TRBJ1-5; D call uncertain. CDR1 and CDR2 from the germline V gene are MDHEN and SYDVKM. The CDR3 is made up of 15 amino acids. In DNA form, the CDR3 reads TGTGCCAGCAGCTTATACAAGGTAGGCGAACAGCCCCAGCATTTT. It translates to CASSLYKVGEQPQHF.

The chain joins TRBV27 to TRBJ2-3, with 7 bases that match TRBD1. Germline CDR1 and CDR2: MNHEY and SMNVEV (reference sequence). The V gene end was trimmed by 11 bases and the J gene end by 4 bases; junction bases not matched to a gene: 6. CDR3 length: 12 amino acids. The CDR3, as DNA: TGTGCCTCCAGACAGGGTGCAGATACGCAGTATTTT. As protein: CASRQGADTQYF.

The rearrangement uses TRBV2 and TRBJ2-2, with TRBD2 matching 8 bases. CDR1 is SNHLY and CDR2 is FYNNEI in the germline V gene. J lost 4 bases, V lost 1 base, and 5 bases had no gene match. The CDR3 totals 16 residues. In DNA form, the CDR3 reads TGTGCCAGCAGTGAAGAGCGGGGGCGGGTCACCGGGGAGCTGTTTTTT. It translates to CASSEERGRVTGELFF.

This clonotype came up many times. V gene TRBV7-4 combines with J gene TRBJ2-5; D remains ambiguous. Near its end, the DNA agrees better with TRBJ2-7, so the J call may be wrong. The CDR3 has 14 amino acids. CDR1 SGHVT and CDR2 SQSDAQ come from the germline V gene. CDR3 loop: CASSPPPRIGEQYF. CDR3 DNA sequence: TGTGCCAGCAGCCCTCCGCCCCGCATAGGCGAGCAGTACTTC.

The chain uses TRBV27 and TRBJ1-4; 8 nucleotides align to TRBD1. The CDR3 runs to 17 residues. Germline V gives CDR1 MNHEY, CDR2 SMNVEV (reference sequence). V dropped 6 bases and J dropped 6; count of bases not matched to a gene: 15. Written as DNA, the CDR3 is TGTGCCAGCAGCCCCAGAAGTACAGGGGGAGTGGATGAAAAACTGTTTTTT. It yields the protein CASSPRSTGGVDEKLFF.

The sample holds a few counts of this clonotype. V gene TRBV10-3 combines with J gene TRBJ2-7, with D unclear. The CDR3 runs 14 residues. Germline V lookup: CDR1 ENHRY, CDR2 SYGVKD. Trimming left V 3 bases short and J 0 bases short, with 9 bases between. The DNA for the CDR3 is TGTGCCATCAGTGACAAGCTTAGCTCCTACGAGCAGTACTTC. Residues: CAISDKLSSYEQYF.

This clonotype was detected a few times. The rearrangement joins TRBV20-1 to TRBJ2-1, with 8 nucleotides matching TRBD2. The CDR3 spans 15 residues. Trimming took 1 base from V and 8 from J; bases not matched to a gene: 10. Germline V gene lookup returns CDR1 DFQATT and CDR2 SNEGSKA (reference sequence). The CDR3 region has the DNA TGCAGTGCTAGAGCTCCGGGGACTAGTTACTATGAGCAGTTCTTC. Its translation is CSARAPGTSYYEQFF.

The chain combines TRBV25-1 with TRBJ2-2; D uncertain. The CDR3 consists of 11 residues. CDR1 is MGHDK, CDR2 SYGVNS, per germline. CDR3 in amino acids: CRLVNTGELFF. CDR3 coding DNA: TGTCGTTTAGTGAACACCGGGGAGCTGTTTTTT.

The sample holds many counts of this clonotype. V and J are TRBV20-1 and TRBJ2-1, with 9 bases fitting TRBD2. Germline CDR1 is DFQATT and CDR2 is SNEGSKA (reference sequence). The length of the CDR3 is 14 residues. Germline trimming cut 4 bases from V and 7 bases from J; bases unmatched to any gene: 8. CDR3 nucleotides: TGCAGTGCTACAGGGCGGGAGGGTACTAATGAGCAGTTCTTC. Encoded protein: CSATGREGTNEQFF.

This clonotype was seen a handful of times. V and J are TRBV20-1 and TRBJ2-1; D is unclear. Germline-derived CDR1 and CDR2 are DFQATT and SNEGSKA (reference sequence). This CDR3 is 16 amino acids long. Trimming removed 0 bases from V and 0 bases from J, with 12 bases in between. The CDR3 loop reads CSARDDASSSYNEQFF. CDR3 bases: TGCAGTGCTAGAGATGATGCGTCGAGCTCCTACAATGAGCAGTTCTTC.

This clonotype showed up many times. The chain combines TRBV7-9 with TRBJ1-4; 7 nucleotides line up with TRBD1. The CDR3 contains 14 residues. V trimming: 5 bases; J trimming: 8 bases; junction bases outside the gene matches: 8. Germline assignment: CDR1 SEHNR and CDR2 FQNEAQ (reference sequence). The DNA for the CDR3 is TGTGCCAGCAGCCAGACAGGGACCAACGAAAAACTGTTTTTT. The encoded protein is CASSQTGTNEKLFF.

As concerns this clonotype: One end of the junction varies from germline; a read error may be responsible. The chain has TRBV4-1 and TRBJ2-5, with unresolved D. The CDR3 has 12 residues. Germline V CDR1 and CDR2: MGHRA, YSYEKL. CDR3 in amino acids: CPSSQGLGTQYF. The CDR3 DNA reads TGCCCCAGCAGCCAAGGTTTGGGGACCCAGTACTTC.

CDR3 DNA: TGCAGTGCTGGAAGGACAGGACGCGGGTACACTGAAGCTTTCTTT. Protein: CSAGRTGRGYTEAFF. V is TRBV20-1 and J is TRBJ1-1, with 7 bases lining up with TRBD1. Germline V CDR1 and CDR2: DFQATT, SNEGSKA (reference sequence). The CDR3 spans 15 residues. V was clipped by 5 bases and J by 3 bases; unmatched bases: 12.

This clonotype was seen only a few times. The chain combines TRBV7-2 with TRBJ1-2, with 7 positions matching TRBD1. The CDR3 is 16 residues long. The V and J ends lost 1 base and 1 base, in that order; junction bases with no gene match: 6. CDR1 and CDR2 from the germline V gene are SGHTA and FQGNSA. CDR3: CASSLEVPGGNYGYTF. In DNA form, the CDR3 reads TGTGCCAGCAGCTTAGAAGTACCAGGGGGTAACTATGGCTACACCTTC.

This clonotype showed up just a few times. V gene TRBV10-3 combines with J gene TRBJ2-5; TRBD1 matches 12 bases. This CDR3 region has 16 residues. Germline V lookup: CDR1 ENHRY, CDR2 SYGVKD. V lost 3 bases to trimming and J lost 3 bases; unmatched junction nucleotides: 5. In DNA, the CDR3 is TGTGCCATCAGTGAAGGGGACAGGGGGCGTAAAGAGACCCAGTACTTC. Its protein is CAISEGDRGRKETQYF.